This T cell receptor beta chain comes out of a study of blood T cell repertoires in COVID-19. The wider study: COVID-19 samples from acute and convalescent phases originated in the United States, Italy and Spain. In each case, the material was cDNA or gDNA derived from T cells, B-cell-depleted T cells, or PBMCs.

There are 13 residues in the CDR3. Germline-derived CDR1 and CDR2 are MNHEY and SVGAGI. V was clipped by 10 bases and J by 6 bases; unmatched bases: 9. In the authors' workflow: Reference gene primer amplification gave nucleated cell count estimates. Clones were sequenced by immunoSEQ multiplex PCR, and TCRdb holds only the in-frame ones, with some missing. V, J and clone size were drawn from that table, and D and trimming were deduced from the DNA. The sample contains just under 350,000 clones, approximately 82% of which appear only once. The source of this sequence is a man younger than 45 with active or convalescent COVID-19. The specimen was peripheral blood. The chain is built from TRBV6-5 and TRBJ1-5, with 7 positions matching TRBD1. CDR3 in DNA: TGTGCCACCCAGACAGGGATCCGTCAGCCCCAGCATTTT. Amino acids: CATQTGIRQPQHF.